This T cell receptor (beta chain) was retrieved from a study of shared clonotypes between healthy human individuals. Profiled with immunoSEQ multiplex PCR; TCRdb holds only in-frame clones, not every one. The table shows roughly 810,000 clones, with around 96% occurring only once. CD45RO-negative, CCR7-selected cells formed the naive CD8 fraction, which excluded terminally differentiated effector memory CD45RA+ cells. The sequencing input was naive CD8+ T cells sorted from blood. The receptor was isolated from a man aged 30 to 39 in good health.

DNA of the CDR3: TGTGCCAGCAGCTCAAGGGACATTAGAAACACCATATATTTT. This encodes CASSSRDIRNTIYF. The chain is built from TRBV7-9 and TRBJ1-3, with D maybe TRBD1 (6 bases). V gave up 4 bases and J gave up 5 bases, with 12 bases separating them. This CDR3 is 14 amino acids long. Germline loops: CDR1 SEHNR, CDR2 FQNEAQ (reference sequence).